Below, 29 T cell receptor beta chains from the same sample are listed, as sequenced in a study of post-analysis software for immune sequencing data. Broader study findings: Five TRBV segments, including TRBV5-6, TRBV5-1 and TRBV20-1, were more frequent in patients than controls.

Every TCR beta cDNA library bore unique molecular identifiers. Via MiXCR, TCRdb re-called the PCR reads, giving one row per CDR3 protein. Among about 680,000 distinct CDR3 sequences listed, 55% to 60% were seen once. The antigens of these receptors remain unknown. The specimen was blood. The receptors come from a girl aged 2-10 years with multiple sclerosis.

Only a few counts were recorded for this clonotype. The rearrangement links TRBV20-1 to TRBJ2-3; tentatively, D is TRBD2 (6 bases). Germline V gene sequence: CDR1 DFQATT, CDR2 SNEGSKA (reference sequence). V gave up 2 bases and J gave up 3 bases, with 15 bases separating them. The CDR3 runs 15 residues. The CDR3 reads CSARPFAGSTDTQYF. The CDR3 region has the DNA TGCAGTGCTAGACCCTTTGCGGGGAGTACAGATACGCAGTATTTT.

This clonotype has more than one count but fewer than ten. V usage is TRBV29-1 and J usage is TRBJ2-1; 11 bases are shared with TRBD2. The CDR3 length is 13 residues. J was trimmed by 5 bases and V by 5 bases; bases with no gene match: 2. Germline lookup yields CDR1 SQVTM and CDR2 ANQGSEA. CDR3: CSVRLAGNNEQFF. For the CDR3, the DNA is TGCAGCGTTAGACTAGCGGGGAACAATGAGCAGTTCTTC.

The count of this clonotype is one. This chain connects TRBV11-2 to TRBJ2-5, with D perhaps TRBD1 (5 bases). Germline assignment: CDR1 SGHAT and CDR2 FQNNGV. This CDR3 is built from 13 residues. Trimming shortened V by 8 bases and J by 4 bases, and 14 bases separated the two germline ends. The CDR3 spells CASGEGVRETQYF. In DNA form, the CDR3 reads TGTGCCAGCGGAGAAGGGGTCCGAGAGACCCAGTACTTC.

A few counts support this clonotype. The rearrangement joins TRBV12-3 or TRBV12-4 to TRBJ2-1, with D unclear. This CDR3 spans 15 amino acids. Trimming shortened V by 4 bases and J by 0 bases, and 10 bases separated the two germline ends. This chain's CDR3 is CASSSTVSSYNEQFF. CDR3 DNA sequence: TGTGCCAGCAGTTCGACCGTCAGCTCCTACAATGAGCAGTTCTTC.

The chain combines TRBV5-1 with TRBJ1-2; TRBD1 matches at 8 bases. Germline V gene lookup returns CDR1 SGHRS and CDR2 YFSETQ. The CDR3 runs to 13 residues. Unmatched junction bases numbered 5, after V lost 6 bases and J lost 4 bases. The CDR3, as DNA: TGCGCCAGCAACGTTACAGGGGGCTATGGCTACACCTTC. Its translation is CASNVTGGYGYTF.

This chain uses TRBV6-1 with TRBJ2-3; 8 bases fit TRBD2. Per the germline V gene, CDR1 is MNHNS and CDR2 is SASEGT. V dropped 4 bases and J dropped 6; count of bases not matched to a gene: 6. The CDR3 is 14 residues long. The DNA for the CDR3 is TGTGCCAGCAGTGGAGCGGGGGAGGGGGATACGCAGTATTTT. Its protein is CASSGAGEGDTQYF.

In regard to this clonotype: The junction shows a germline mismatch at one end, possibly a read error. This chain joins TRBV20-1 and TRBJ2-1, with 7 bases that match TRBD1. CDR3 length equals 15 residues. Germline CDR1 is DFQATT and CDR2 is SNEGSKA (reference sequence). The DNA for the CDR3 is TGCAGTGGGGATACAGGGGCTAGCTCCCACAATGAGCAGTTCTTC. It specifies CSGDTGASSHNEQFF.

This sequence joins TRBV24-1 and TRBJ2-5, with no clear D. Germline values: CDR1 KGHDR, CDR2 SFDVKD. V was clipped by 5 bases and J by 1 base, with 16 bases between them. The CDR3 consists of 16 residues. CDR3 coding DNA: TGTGCCACCAGTGGCGTCGGCTGGACCTCCCAAGAGACCCAGTACTTC. It encodes CATSGVGWTSQETQYF.

This clonotype appeared a single time. The rearrangement links TRBV29-1 to TRBJ2-1, with 7 bases matching TRBD1. Per germline, CDR1 SQVTM and CDR2 ANQGSEA. With V trimmed by 4 bases and J by 4 bases, 7 bases remained unmatched. This CDR3 spans 14 amino acids. CDR3 region: CSVGRGGAYNEQFF. As DNA, the CDR3 is TGCAGCGTTGGGAGAGGGGGCGCTTACAATGAGCAGTTCTTC.

This clonotype has a handful of counts. The V call is TRBV20-1, the J call TRBJ2-7; 9 positions agree with TRBD2. Germline CDR1 and CDR2: DFQATT and SNEGSKA (reference sequence). The CDR3 is 14 amino acids. The V segment lost 8 bases and the J segment 0 bases; nucleotides outside the gene matches: 8. CDR3 nucleotides: TGCAGTACTCTAAGGACTAGCGACTCCTACGAGCAGTACTTC. It codes for CSTLRTSDSYEQYF.

This rearrangement joins TRBV29-1 to TRBJ1-1; 7 bases match TRBD1. Germline values: CDR1 SQVTM, CDR2 ANQGSEA. Trimming took 6 bases from V and 4 from J; bases not matched to a gene: 11. This CDR3 contains 14 residues. This CDR3 reads CSVAKNSGGTEAFF. CDR3 bases: TGCAGCGTCGCAAAAAACTCAGGGGGCACTGAAGCTTTCTTT.

The chain combines TRBV4-1 with TRBJ1-2; 12 nucleotides align to TRBD1. The CDR3 is 15 amino acids. V was pared by 2 bases and J by 7 bases, with 5 bases of the junction left unmatched. Germline loops: CDR1 MGHRA, CDR2 YSYEKL. The CDR3 is CASSQPRDRGLGYTF. In DNA form, the CDR3 reads TGCGCCAGCAGCCAACCCCGGGACAGGGGGCTTGGCTACACCTTC.

V and J are TRBV12-3 or TRBV12-4 and TRBJ2-5; 14 bases fit TRBD2. The CDR3 is 17 amino acids. J gave up 11 bases and V 6 bases, and 17 bases lay outside the gene matches. Here the CDR3 DNA reads TGTGCCAGCAGCCGAGTTCTCGGACTAGCGGGAGGTAGTGAGCAGTACTTC. This gives the protein CASSRVLGLAGGSEQYF.

This clonotype has a handful of counts. The chain uses TRBV4-2 and TRBJ2-4; 9 positions match TRBD2. Looked up from germline, CDR1 is LGHNA and CDR2 is YNFKEQ. The CDR3 totals 17 residues. The V segment lost 3 bases and the J segment 0 bases; nucleotides outside the gene matches: 6. CDR3 sequence: CASSHASGATAKNIQYF. The CDR3 nucleotides are TGTGCCAGCAGCCACGCTAGCGGGGCCACAGCCAAAAACATTCAGTACTTC.

The J gene is TRBJ2-5, the V gene TRBV5-5; TRBD2 matches 10 bases. V trimming: 1 base; J trimming: 6 bases; junction bases outside the gene matches: 6. The CDR3 runs to 15 residues. CDR1 is SGHKS, CDR2 YYEKEE, per germline (reference sequence). CDR3 protein: CASSLRSGREQTQYF. The CDR3 nucleotides read TGTGCCAGCAGCTTGAGGAGCGGGAGGGAGCAGACCCAGTACTTC.

This clonotype has a handful of counts. This sequence joins TRBV13 and TRBJ1-2; 9 positions agree with TRBD1. The CDR3 contains 15 residues. Germline CDR1 is PRHDT and CDR2 is FYEKMQ (reference sequence). V lost 4 bases and J lost 2; bases outside the gene matches: 5. CDR3 coding DNA: TGTGCCAGCAGCTATGTGACAGGGGGAAACTATGGCTACACCTTC. The encoded protein is CASSYVTGGNYGYTF.

This clonotype has more than one count but fewer than ten. The genes are TRBV12-3 or TRBV12-4 and TRBJ1-5; D unclear. This CDR3 is built from 16 residues. Deletions cut 4 bases from V and 4 bases from J, with 17 bases between. The DNA for the CDR3 is TGTGCCAGCAGTTCGAGACCTGTCGCCGGGAATCAGCCCCAGCATTTT. Protein product: CASSSRPVAGNQPQHF.

This clonotype has a handful of counts. The J gene is TRBJ1-5, the V gene TRBV12-3 or TRBV12-4, with a tentative D call TRBD1 (6 bases). This CDR3 is 16 amino acids long. V lost 8 bases, J lost 2 bases, and 19 bases lay in between. The CDR3 loop is CASGGNRDLRNQPQHF. The CDR3 DNA sequence: TGTGCCAGCGGTGGCAACAGGGACCTTCGCAATCAGCCCCAGCATTTT.

This clonotype was counted between two and nine times. The rearrangement links TRBV3-1 to TRBJ1-1; D is unclear. The germline V gene has CDR1 LGHDT and CDR2 YNNKEL (reference sequence). The CDR3 spans 14 residues. V dropped 4 bases and J dropped 1 base, with 10 bases sitting between them. Written as DNA, the CDR3 is TGTGCCAGCAGCCGCTACAACAGGAACACTGAAGCTTTCTTT. Protein product: CASSRYNRNTEAFF. The variable domain in full, with the rest retrieved from reference TRBV3-1 and TRBJ1-1, is DTAVSQTPKYLVTQMGNDKSIKCEQNLGHDTMYWYKQDSKKFLKIMFSYNNKELIINETVPNRFSPKSPDKAHLNLHINSLELGDSAVYFCASSRYNRNTEAFFGQGTRLTVV.

J is TRBJ1-1 and V is TRBV29-1; a weak D match, TRBD1 (6 bases). Germline CDR1 reads SQVTM; CDR2 reads ANQGSEA. V shed 1 base and J shed 2 bases, with 14 bases lying between them. The CDR3 extends over 15 amino acids. CDR3: CSVEVIGQPNTEAFF. In DNA, the CDR3 is TGCAGCGTTGAAGTGATTGGACAGCCCAACACTGAAGCTTTCTTT.

In its sample, this clonotype was seen once. The V and J genes are TRBV29-1 and TRBJ2-3, with D possibly matching TRBD2 (6 bases). Germline CDR1 and CDR2: SQVTM and ANQGSEA. The ends were cut back, 5 bases at V and 3 bases at J, with 9 bases in the middle. CDR3 size: 12 residues. CDR3 in amino acids: CSVYGGTDTQYF. In DNA form, the CDR3 reads TGCAGCGTTTACGGGGGTACAGATACGCAGTATTTT.

The chain is built from TRBV7-9 and TRBJ1-1, with D hard to call. CDR1 and CDR2 (germline): SEHNR, FQNEAQ (reference sequence). CDR3 length: 13 residues. Trimming stripped 6 bases from V and 6 bases from J, with 14 bases between. The chain's CDR3 is CASSSPSGAEAFF. The DNA for the CDR3 is TGTGCCAGCAGTTCACCCTCCGGGGCTGAAGCTTTCTTT. Full variable domain (outside the CDR3, taken from reference TRBV7-9 and TRBJ1-1): DTGVSQNPRHKITKRGQNVTFRCDPISEHNRLYWYRQTLGQGPEFLTYFQNEAQLEKSRLLSDRFSAERPKGSFSTLEIQRTEQGDSAMYLCASSSPSGAEAFFGQGTRLTVV.

This chain links TRBV27 with TRBJ2-7, with unresolved D. The CDR3 runs 15 residues. V gave up 2 bases and J gave up 0 bases, with 11 bases separating them. The germline CDR1 and CDR2 sequences are MNHEY and SMNVEV (reference sequence). The CDR3 sequence: CASSLRAVASYEQYF. The DNA of the CDR3 is TGTGCCAGCAGTTTAAGGGCAGTCGCCTCCTACGAGCAGTACTTC.

The chain employs TRBV3-1 and TRBJ1-2, with D perhaps matching TRBD1 (6 bases). The CDR3 covers 16 residues. V was pared by 0 bases and J by 3 bases, with 14 bases between. In germline, CDR1 is LGHDT, CDR2 YNNKEL (reference sequence). The CDR3 loop is CASSQDAGARDYGYTF. The DNA for the CDR3 is TGTGCCAGCAGCCAAGATGCGGGGGCGCGCGACTATGGCTACACCTTC. Complete variable domain (other parts from reference TRBV3-1 and TRBJ1-2): DTAVSQTPKYLVTQMGNDKSIKCEQNLGHDTMYWYKQDSKKFLKIMFSYNNKELIINETVPNRFSPKSPDKAHLNLHINSLELGDSAVYFCASSQDAGARDYGYTFGSGTRLTVV.

The CDR3 loop reads CASNKDRRKSGYTF. The CDR3 coding sequence is TGTGCCAGCAACAAGGACAGGCGTAAATCCGGCTACACCTTC. V usage is TRBV7-2 and J usage is TRBJ1-2; 7 bases are a match to TRBD1. The CDR3 is 14 amino acids. CDR1 and CDR2 (germline): SGHTA, FQGNSA. The ends lost 7 bases at V and 8 bases at J; junction bases unmatched: 13.

The rearrangement uses TRBV7-2 and TRBJ1-1; 7 bases map to TRBD1. J lost 1 base, V lost 10 bases, and 12 bases had no gene match. The CDR3 contains 15 residues. The germline V gene has CDR1 SGHTA and CDR2 FQGNSA. The CDR3 DNA reads TGTGCCATCCCAAGGCGACAGGGATCGAACACTGAAGCTTTCTTT. Residues: CAIPRRQGSNTEAFF.

The V call is TRBV5-1, the J call TRBJ2-7; 11 bases match TRBD1. The CDR3 runs to 13 residues. The V gene end was trimmed by 7 bases and the J gene end by 6 bases; junction bases not matched to a gene: 6. Germline assignment: CDR1 SGHRS and CDR2 YFSETQ. The CDR3 loop is CASSGTGGFEQYF. CDR3 bases: TGCGCCAGCTCCGGGACAGGGGGTTTCGAGCAGTACTTC.

V gene TRBV20-1 combines with J gene TRBJ2-3; 14 bases line up with TRBD2. The V gene's germline CDR1 is DFQATT and CDR2 SNEGSKA (reference sequence). The CDR3 is 18 amino acids. Germline trimming cut 0 bases from V and 4 bases from J; bases unmatched to any gene: 9. The CDR3 DNA is TGCAGTGCTAGAGACGGGACTAGCGGGAGCAGAGTGGCAGATACGCAGTATTTT. As protein: CSARDGTSGSRVADTQYF.

A few counts support this clonotype. The chain couples TRBV7-3 to TRBJ2-1; 10 bases fit TRBD2. This CDR3 comprises 17 residues. The trim removed 5 bases at V and 8 bases at J, leaving 15 bases unmatched. CDR1 and CDR2 (germline): SGHTA, FQGTGA. CDR3: CASSKDGASGSLDEQFF. In nucleotides, the CDR3 is TGTGCCAGCAGCAAAGATGGGGCTAGCGGGAGTTTAGATGAGCAGTTCTTC.